These 20 T cell receptor beta chains came from one sample sequenced in a study of CD8 T cells in Susac syndrome (dated by TCRdb to the late 2010s). Library creation used the immunoSEQ multiplex PCR assay. RNA was extracted with the RNeasy kit and about 0.5 to 1 ug was reverse transcribed using random hexamers. Clones were called with MiXCR by TCRdb after fastp trimmed the public reads at Q25, and only in-frame beta chains were retained. Each CDR3 protein gets just one entry, which takes the most common genes and DNA from the rows behind it. A total of fewer than 350,000 distinct CDR3 sequences appear in this sample, around nine tenths of them only once. Together, the top ten hold under 0.2% of the sample. The sample was CD8+ T cells from PBMCs. Receptors originate from a human donor with multiple sclerosis.

The V and J genes are TRBV7-3 and TRBJ2-1; TRBD2 agrees at 10 bases. V lost 5 bases, J lost 0 bases, and 13 bases stayed unmatched. The germline CDR1 and CDR2 sequences are SGHTA and FQGTGA. CDR3 length: 19 residues. The CDR3 bases are TGTGCCAGCAGCCTCTCAGCGGGAGGGCCGCCGAGCTCCTACAATGAGCAGTTCTTC. This encodes CASSLSAGGPPSSYNEQFF. The variable domain in full, with the rest retrieved from reference TRBV7-3 and TRBJ2-1, is GAGVSQTPSNKVTEKGKYVELRCDPISGHTALYWYRQSLGQGPEFLIYFQGTGAADDSGLPNDRFFAVRPEGSVSTLKIQRTERGDSAVYLCASSLSAGGPPSSYNEQFFGPGTRLTVL.

The gene calls are TRBV19 and TRBJ2-2, with D possibly being TRBD2 (5 bases). CDR1 is LNHDA and CDR2 is SQIVND in the germline V gene (reference sequence). The germline V and J ends were trimmed by 0 bases and 13 bases, with 15 bases remaining between them. The CDR3 loop spans 14 amino acids. CDR3 coding DNA: TGTGCCAGTAGTATAGATTCACATCAGAGGGTGCTGTTTTTT. Translated, it gives CASSIDSHQRVLFF.

The rearrangement joins TRBV27 to TRBJ2-3; unclear D gene. The germline V and J ends were trimmed by 2 bases and 2 bases, with 5 bases remaining between them. The germline gives CDR1 MNHEY, CDR2 SMNVEV (reference sequence). The CDR3 is made up of 13 amino acids. CDR3 loop: CASSLRATDTQYF. The DNA of the CDR3 is TGTGCCAGCAGTTTAAGGGCCACAGATACGCAGTATTTT.

The chain has TRBV5-1 and TRBJ2-1; D gene unclear. The germline V gene encodes CDR1 SGHRS and CDR2 YFSETQ. The CDR3 loop spans 13 amino acids. Trimming left V 1 base short and J 7 bases short, with 9 bases between. The CDR3 region is CASSLWQKNEQFF. CDR3 in DNA: TGCGCCAGCAGCTTGTGGCAGAAGAATGAGCAGTTCTTC.

The chain carries TRBV29-1 and TRBJ2-1; TRBD2 matches at 7 bases. The trim removed 3 bases at V and 4 bases at J, leaving 3 bases unmatched. Germline values: CDR1 SQVTM, CDR2 ANQGSEA. The CDR3 has 13 residues. The CDR3, as DNA: TGCAGCGTTGAGTTGGGGGGGTACAATGAGCAGTTCTTC. Protein product: CSVELGGYNEQFF.

The V call is TRBV25-1, the J call TRBJ2-1; the D is unclear. The CDR3 loop spans 13 amino acids. CDR1 and CDR2 from the germline V gene are MGHDK and SYGVNS. Trimming removed 3 bases at V and 4 bases at J, with 7 bases between. The CDR3 DNA reads TGTGCCAGCAGTGAGGCGGTATACAATGAGCAGTTCTTC. It yields the protein CASSEAVYNEQFF.

V and J are TRBV20-1 and TRBJ1-2, with D hard to call. Germline assignment: CDR1 DFQATT and CDR2 SNEGSKA (reference sequence). Between the trimmed V and J ends, which lost 6 bases and 0 bases, there was a span of 11 bases. CDR3 length: 13 amino acids. The CDR3 nucleotides are TGCAGTGCGACGGACGGGGCTAACTATGGCTACACCTTC. Encoded protein: CSATDGANYGYTF.

The genes are TRBV29-1 and TRBJ1-4; 12 positions match TRBD1. J was trimmed by 11 bases and V by 0 bases; bases with no gene match: 10. Germline CDR1 SQVTM, CDR2 ANQGSEA. The length of the CDR3 is 16 residues. The CDR3 is CSVEDRSGTGGTKLFF. Written as DNA, the CDR3 is TGCAGCGTTGAAGACCGAAGTGGGACAGGGGGCACGAAACTGTTTTTT.

The V and J genes are TRBV5-6 and TRBJ2-1; 8 bases fit TRBD2. Germline V gene sequence: CDR1 SGHDT, CDR2 YYEEEE. With V trimmed by 4 bases and J by 5 bases, 11 bases remained unmatched. The CDR3 covers 16 residues. The CDR3 spells CASSLPYSGRDNEQFF. The DNA for the CDR3 is TGTGCCAGCAGCCTCCCCTACTCCGGGAGGGACAATGAGCAGTTCTTC.

V gene TRBV30 combines with J gene TRBJ2-1; 12 nucleotides line up with TRBD2. This CDR3 has 12 residues. V trimming: 4 bases; J trimming: 10 bases; junction bases outside the gene matches: 2. CDR1 is GTSNPN and CDR2 is SVGIG in the germline V gene (reference sequence). This CDR3 reads CAWTSGRAEQFF. DNA for the CDR3: TGTGCCTGGACTAGCGGGAGGGCCGAGCAGTTCTTC.

V usage is TRBV27 and J usage is TRBJ2-1, with 7 bases aligning to TRBD2. Germline V gene lookup returns CDR1 MNHEY and CDR2 SMNVEV (reference sequence). With V trimmed by 5 bases and J by 6 bases, 4 bases remained unmatched. This CDR3 is 13 amino acids long. The CDR3 DNA is TGTGCCAGCAGTGTTGCTAGCGGCAATGAGCAGTTCTTC. Its translation is CASSVASGNEQFF.

This chain connects TRBV7-8 to TRBJ2-2; possible D gene TRBD2, 6 bases. The CDR3 contains 15 residues. Germline lookup yields CDR1 SGHVS and CDR2 FQNEAQ. Trimming took 5 bases from V and 0 from J, leaving 10 bases between them. The CDR3 DNA reads as TGTGCCAGCAGCACTAGACTAGCGAACACCGGGGAGCTGTTTTTT. Its protein product is CASSTRLANTGELFF.

The chain uses TRBV6-1 and TRBJ1-2, with D tentatively TRBD1 (6 bases). The V gene's germline CDR1 is MNHNS and CDR2 SASEGT. CDR3 length equals 14 residues. The CDR3 bases are TGTGCTGGCAGTGAATCCCCAGGGGTAGATGGCTACACCTTC. Its protein is CAGSESPGVDGYTF.

The CDR3 loop is CASSLRDTSYEQYF. The CDR3 DNA sequence: TGTGCCAGCAGCCTCCGGGACACGTCCTACGAGCAGTACTTC. The chain combines TRBV6-2 or TRBV6-3 with TRBJ2-7; possibly TRBD1 for D (6 bases). Trimming pared 6 bases from V and 1 base from J, leaving 13 bases between. This CDR3 contains 14 residues. Germline assignment: CDR1 MNHEY and CDR2 SVGEGT.

The chain carries TRBV27 and TRBJ2-6, with D hard to call. The CDR3 length is 14 residues. V was trimmed by 3 bases and J by 2 bases, leaving 5 bases between them. Germline CDR1 reads MNHEY; CDR2 reads SMNVEV (reference sequence). This chain's CDR3 is CASSFLPGANVLTF. DNA for the CDR3: TGTGCCAGCAGTTTCCTTCCTGGGGCCAACGTCCTGACTTTC.

The chain recombines TRBV7-8 with TRBJ1-4; D uncertain. The CDR3 length is 14 residues. V was shortened by 5 bases and J by 8 bases, with 15 bases between the two germline ends. From germline, CDR1 is SGHVS and CDR2 FQNEAQ. The CDR3 reads CASSQLPGGEKLFF. CDR3 nucleotide sequence: TGTGCCAGCAGCCAACTTCCGGGAGGGGAAAAACTGTTTTTT.

V usage is TRBV12-3 or TRBV12-4 and J usage is TRBJ1-2; D ambiguous. Trimming took 4 bases from V and 0 from J, leaving 12 bases between them. The length of the CDR3 is 15 residues. The CDR3 region has the DNA TGTGCCAGCAGTTCGAGCGGTCAGACTAACTATGGCTACACCTTC. Residues: CASSSSGQTNYGYTF.

The gene calls are TRBV6-5 and TRBJ2-2; D may match TRBD1 or TRBD2 (5 bases each). V was cut by 8 bases and J by 3 bases, with 16 bases left in between. The CDR3 spans 15 residues. In germline, CDR1 is MNHEY, CDR2 SVGAGI. The CDR3 bases are TGTGCCAGCTCGTCCTGGGGGAGCGACACCGGGGAGCTGTTTTTT. It codes for CASSSWGSDTGELFF.

The chain combines TRBV4-3 with TRBJ2-3; TRBD2 is a possible D gene (6 bases). Trimming removed 4 bases at V and 2 bases at J, with 13 bases between. Germline V gene lookup returns CDR1 LGHNA and CDR2 YSLEER. The CDR3 is 15 amino acids. The CDR3 DNA is TGCGCCAGCAGCCTACTGGAGGGCGTCACAGATACGCAGTATTTT. Residues: CASSLLEGVTDTQYF.

This chain joins TRBV20-1 and TRBJ1-1; possible D gene TRBD1, 5 bases. This CDR3 region has 16 residues. Germline values: CDR1 DFQATT, CDR2 SNEGSKA (reference sequence). Trimming left V 6 bases short and J 5 bases short, with 25 bases between. This CDR3 reads CSASDRPHPRGTEAFF. The CDR3 DNA is TGCAGTGCCTCGGACCGGCCCCACCCGAGGGGAACTGAAGCTTTCTTT.